Listed here are 19 T cell receptor beta chains from one sample, sequenced in a study of OX40 agonist ivuxolimab in advanced cancers. Data came from immunoSEQ multiplex PCR; TCRdb stores just in-frame clones and leaves some out. The sample gives roughly 23,000 clones, about 88% of which show up once; 34% is in the top ten. The sample was CD4+ or CD8+ T cells sorted from blood, taken in a trial of the OX40 agonist ivuxolimab. The receptor set was obtained from an adult with an advanced solid tumor such as melanoma, head and neck, liver or kidney cancer.

The rearrangement uses TRBV10-3 and TRBJ2-3, with D perhaps assigned TRBD1 or TRBD2 (5 bases each). The CDR3 length is 16 residues. The V gene lost 0 bases and the J gene lost 2 bases, with 12 bases spanning the gap. Looked up from germline, CDR1 is ENHRY and CDR2 is SYGVKD. CDR3 in DNA: TGTGCCATCAGTGAGTCGACGGGGCCAGACACAGATACGCAGTATTTT. Protein sequence: CAISESTGPDTDTQYF.

The chain employs TRBV19 and TRBJ1-2; D perhaps matches TRBD1 (5 bases). Looked up from germline, CDR1 is LNHDA and CDR2 is SQIVND (reference sequence). The CDR3 has 11 residues. The germline V and J ends were trimmed by 8 bases and 4 bases, with 8 bases remaining between them. The CDR3 region is CASYRSYGYTF. Here the CDR3 DNA reads TGTGCCAGTTACAGGAGCTATGGCTACACCTTC.

J is TRBJ2-1 and V is TRBV12-5, with 7 nucleotides matching TRBD2. This CDR3 spans 17 amino acids. J lost 3 bases, V lost 0 bases, and 8 bases had no gene match. From germline, CDR1 is LGHNT and CDR2 FRNRAP. The CDR3 bases are TGTGCTAGTGGTTTGGTATTCCCTGCGGGAGACTACAATGAGCAGTTCTTC. This translates into CASGLVFPAGDYNEQFF.

J is TRBJ2-2 and V is TRBV18; TRBD1 agrees at 9 bases. V was pared by 3 bases and J by 6 bases, with 5 bases of the junction left unmatched. CDR3 size: 15 residues. The germline gives CDR1 KGHSH, CDR2 LQKENI. DNA of the CDR3: TGTGCCAGCTCACCGACAGGGGGGGCAGCCGGGGAGCTGTTTTTT. Amino acids: CASSPTGGAAGELFF.

The V call is TRBV27, the J call TRBJ1-6; D is unresolved. CDR3 size: 14 residues. The V and J ends lost 2 bases and 13 bases respectively, with 15 bases between them. The germline V gene has CDR1 MNHEY and CDR2 SMNVEV (reference sequence). The CDR3 nucleotides are TGTGCCAGCAGTTTAGAGGTCACGGGATTTCCCCTCCACTTT. Its translation: CASSLEVTGFPLHF.

This clone appeared once. The chain uses TRBV28 and TRBJ2-3; 9 bases map to TRBD2. Germline trimming cut 7 bases from V and 1 base from J; bases unmatched to any gene: 9. Germline CDR1 is MDHEN and CDR2 is SYDVKM. The CDR3 length is 16 residues. In nucleotides, the CDR3 is TGTGCCAGCAAAATTCGGGTAGCGGGAGGCACAGATACGCAGTATTTT. Amino acids: CASKIRVAGGTDTQYF.

Concerning this clone: In the same sample, other DNA sequences code for this CDR3. CDR3 coding DNA: TGTGCCAGCAGTTACTCCCGCTTAGCGGGAGCGGATACGCAGTATTTT. Its protein product is CASSYSRLAGADTQYF. The chain links TRBV6-5 to TRBJ2-3, with 9 nucleotides matching TRBD2. There are 16 residues in the CDR3. V lost 0 bases to trimming and J lost 6 bases; unmatched junction nucleotides: 7. Germline values: CDR1 MNHEY, CDR2 SVGAGI.

Note on this clone: Compared with germline, one end of the junction differs, possibly owing to a read error. The chain employs TRBV5-5 and TRBJ2-7; possibly TRBD1 for D (5 bases). The germline V gene encodes CDR1 SGHKS and CDR2 YYEKEE (reference sequence). CDR3 length: 14 residues. The CDR3 sequence: CASSQDRQGHEQYF. The CDR3 DNA is TGCGCCAGCAGCCAAGATAGGCAGGGCCACGAGCAGTACTTC.

The chain joins TRBV6-5 to TRBJ1-1; D gene ambiguous. Trimming cost V 0 bases and J 3 bases, with 14 bases left between them. The CDR3 length is 16 residues. Germline CDR1 is MNHEY and CDR2 is SVGAGI. This chain's CDR3 is CASSYSISNLYTEAFF. The CDR3 DNA reads TGTGCCAGCAGTTACTCGATTTCCAACCTATACACTGAAGCTTTCTTT.

The V gene is TRBV7-9, the J gene TRBJ2-7; 7 bases match TRBD1. The CDR3 extends over 14 amino acids. J was trimmed by 0 bases and V by 3 bases; bases with no gene match: 2. The germline V gene has CDR1 SEHNR and CDR2 FQNEAQ (reference sequence). CDR3 DNA sequence: TGTGCCAGCAGCTTGGGACAGAGCTCCTACGAGCAGTACTTC. Amino acids: CASSLGQSSYEQYF.

The chain recombines TRBV10-1 with TRBJ1-6, with 8 bases aligning to TRBD1. The CDR3 length is 13 residues. Germline CDR1 and CDR2: WNHNN and SYGVQD (reference sequence). Germline trimming cut 7 bases from V and 5 bases from J; bases unmatched to any gene: 1. The CDR3 here is CASKDRDNSPLHF. The DNA for the CDR3 is TGCGCCAGCAAGGACAGGGATAATTCACCCCTCCACTTT.

Here the CDR3 reads CASSSRARGRVTDTQYF. The CDR3 DNA sequence: TGTGCCAGCAGCAGTAGAGCTCGGGGGCGTGTAACAGATACGCAGTATTTT. This sequence joins TRBV9 and TRBJ2-3; D tentatively fits TRBD1 or TRBD2 (6 bases each). This CDR3 region has 17 residues. Germline-derived CDR1 and CDR2 are SGDLS and YYNGEE. V lost 4 bases and J lost 3, with 21 bases in between.

The rearrangement links TRBV7-2 to TRBJ2-7; 8 nucleotides match TRBD2. This CDR3 has 16 amino acids. J lost 5 bases, V lost 0 bases, and 9 bases had no gene match. Germline assignment: CDR1 SGHTA and CDR2 FQGNSA. In nucleotides, the CDR3 is TGTGCCAGCAGCTTAGCGTGGGCTAGCGGGCCCCACGAGCAGTACTTC. This gives the protein CASSLAWASGPHEQYF.

The CDR3 sequence is CASSLAQGDFYEQYF. The CDR3 DNA reads TGTGCCAGCAGCTTGGCGCAGGGTGATTTCTACGAGCAGTACTTC. The chain is built from TRBV5-6 and TRBJ2-7, with D perhaps matching TRBD1 (5 bases). Trimming shortened V by 0 bases and J by 3 bases, and 13 bases separated the two germline ends. This CDR3 contains 15 residues. CDR1 is SGHDT and CDR2 is YYEEEE in the germline V gene.

The V gene is TRBV5-1, the J gene TRBJ1-1; 9 bases agree with TRBD1. In germline, CDR1 is SGHRS, CDR2 YFSETQ. Trimming took 0 bases from V and 1 from J; bases not matched to a gene: 7. CDR3 length: 17 amino acids. CDR3 residues: CASSLEGQGHWNTEAFF. In DNA, the CDR3 is TGCGCCAGCAGCTTGGAGGGACAGGGCCATTGGAACACTGAAGCTTTCTTT. The complete variable domain, with remaining parts taken from reference TRBV5-1 and TRBJ1-1, reads KAGVTQTPRYLIKTRGQQVTLSCSPISGHRSVSWYQQTPGQGLQFLFEYFSETQRNKGNFPGRFSGRQFSNSRSEMNVSTLELGDSALYLCASSLEGQGHWNTEAFFGQGTRLTVV.

The V and J genes are TRBV2 and TRBJ2-1; D is unclear. With 1 base removed from V and 0 bases from J, the gap between germline ends came to 7 bases. CDR1 and CDR2 (germline): SNHLY, FYNNEI. The CDR3 spans 15 residues. CDR3 protein: CASSEGRSSYNEQFF. CDR3 nucleotide sequence: TGTGCCAGCAGTGAAGGTAGAAGCTCCTACAATGAGCAGTTCTTC.

This chain uses TRBV7-8 with TRBJ2-7; D remains ambiguous. The germline V gene has CDR1 SGHVS and CDR2 FQNEAQ. This CDR3 spans 14 amino acids. V lost 5 bases and J 0 bases, leaving 11 bases between the germline ends. This CDR3 is CASSARWNSYEQYF. Written as DNA, the CDR3 is TGTGCCAGCAGCGCTCGATGGAACTCCTACGAGCAGTACTTC.

The chain carries TRBV27 and TRBJ2-7; D not certain. V lost 2 bases and J lost 4, with 15 bases in between. This CDR3 spans 15 amino acids. The germline V gene encodes CDR1 MNHEY and CDR2 SMNVEV (reference sequence). The CDR3 nucleotides are TGTGCCAGCAGTTTAGATGTGGCCAGCAGATACGAGCAGTACTTC. Its translation: CASSLDVASRYEQYF.

The V gene is TRBV27, the J gene TRBJ2-1; TRBD1 or TRBD2 may be the D gene (5 bases each). Germline lookup yields CDR1 MNHEY and CDR2 SMNVEV (reference sequence). The CDR3 runs 14 residues. The germline V and J ends were trimmed by 5 bases and 7 bases, with 15 bases remaining between them. The chain's CDR3 is CASSLGPLRNEQFF. CDR3 sequence (DNA): TGTGCCAGCAGTCTGGGACCACTTAGGAATGAGCAGTTCTTC.